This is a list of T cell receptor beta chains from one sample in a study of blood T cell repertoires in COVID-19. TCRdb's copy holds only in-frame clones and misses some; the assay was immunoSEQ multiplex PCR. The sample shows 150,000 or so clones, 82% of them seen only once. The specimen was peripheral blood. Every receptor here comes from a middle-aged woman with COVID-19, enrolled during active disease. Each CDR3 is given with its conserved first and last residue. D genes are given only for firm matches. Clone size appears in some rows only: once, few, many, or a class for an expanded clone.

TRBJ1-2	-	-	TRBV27	CASSPAGIIRGYTF	TGTGCCAGCAGTCCCGCAGGTATTATCCGTGGCTACACCTTC
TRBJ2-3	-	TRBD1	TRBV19	CASSIGGQSTDTQYF	TGTGCCAGTAGTATTGGGGGACAGAGCACAGATACGCAGTATTTT
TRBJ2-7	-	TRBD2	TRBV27	CASRPRLAGYEQYF	TGTGCCAGCAGACCGAGACTAGCGGGATACGAGCAGTACTTC
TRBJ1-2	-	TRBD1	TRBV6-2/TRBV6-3	CASSITRTGGYGYTF	TGTGCCAGCAGTATAACCCGGACAGGTGGATATGGCTACACCTTC
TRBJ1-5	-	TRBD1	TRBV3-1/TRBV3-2	CASRAGTGNQPQHF	TGTGCCAGCAGAGCCGGGACAGGTAATCAGCCCCAGCATTTT
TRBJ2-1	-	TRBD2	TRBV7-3	CASSLSREAYNEQFF	TGTGCCAGCAGCTTAAGTCGGGAGGCCTACAATGAGCAGTTCTTC
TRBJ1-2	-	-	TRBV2	CASIRTETNYGYTF	TGTGCCAGCATCCGGACAGAGACTAACTATGGCTACACCTTC
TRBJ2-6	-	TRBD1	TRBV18	CASSQDRGYNVLTF	TGTGCCAGCTCACAGGACAGGGGATACAACGTCCTGACTTTC
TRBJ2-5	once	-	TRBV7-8	CASSFTREPMETQYF	TGTGCCAGCAGCTTCACCAGGGAACCGATGGAGACCCAGTACTTC
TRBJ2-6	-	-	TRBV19	CASSIQAGANVLTF	TGTGCCAGTAGTATACAGGCTGGGGCCAACGTCCTGACTTTC
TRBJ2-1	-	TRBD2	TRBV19	CASSLAGTSGHNEQFF	TGTGCCAGTAGTCTGGCCGGGACTAGCGGCCACAATGAGCAGTTCTTC
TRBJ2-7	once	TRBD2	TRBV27	CASGLAGPYEQYF	TGTGCCAGCGGGCTAGCGGGACCCTACGAGCAGTACTTC
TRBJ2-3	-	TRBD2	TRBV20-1	CSASSFQREVTDTQYF	TGCAGTGCTAGTTCGTTCCAGCGGGAGGTCACAGATACGCAGTATTTT
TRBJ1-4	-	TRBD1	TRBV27	CASSLEAAGGLEKLFF	TGTGCCAGCAGTTTAGAGGCTGCAGGGGGATTGGAAAAACTGTTTTTT
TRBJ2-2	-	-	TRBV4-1	CASSQVHQGSTGELFF	TGCGCCAGCAGCCAAGTCCACCAGGGGTCGACCGGGGAGCTGTTTTTT
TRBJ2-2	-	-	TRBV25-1	CASSMGAGTGELFF	TGTGCCAGCAGTATGGGGGCGGGCACCGGGGAGCTGTTTTTT
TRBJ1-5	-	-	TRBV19	CATRFSGGDQPQHF	TGTGCCACCCGATTTTCGGGGGGCGATCAGCCCCAGCATTTT
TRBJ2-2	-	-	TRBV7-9	CASRTLGSQAGELFF	TGTGCCAGCAGAACTTTGGGCAGCCAGGCCGGGGAGCTGTTTTTT
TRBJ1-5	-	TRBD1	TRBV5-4	CASSAGQGDFEPQHF	TGTGCCAGCAGCGCGGGACAGGGGGACTTTGAGCCCCAGCATTTT
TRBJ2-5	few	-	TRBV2	CASSRDNQETQYF	TGTGCCAGCAGTCGGGACAACCAAGAGACCCAGTACTTC
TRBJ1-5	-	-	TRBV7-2	CASSFRYQPQHF	TGTGCCAGCAGCTTCCGGTACCAGCCCCAGCATTTT
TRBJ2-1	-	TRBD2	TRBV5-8	CASSSYSGSAYNEQFF	TGTGCCAGCAGCTCGTATAGCGGGAGCGCCTACAATGAGCAGTTCTTC
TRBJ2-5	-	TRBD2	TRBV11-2	CASSVLTGGRETQYF	TGTGCCAGCAGCGTATTGACGGGGGGAAGAGAGACCCAGTACTTC
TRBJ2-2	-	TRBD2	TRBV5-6	CASSHGLADTGELFF	TGTGCCAGCAGCCACGGACTAGCGGACACCGGGGAGCTGTTTTTT
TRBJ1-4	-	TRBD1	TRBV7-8	CASSSSGTGNEKLFF	TGTGCCAGCAGCTCGTCCGGGACAGGGAATGAAAAACTGTTTTTT
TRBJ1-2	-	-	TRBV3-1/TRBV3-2	CASSQEGRGSGYTF	TGTGCCAGCAGCCAAGAGGGGAGGGGCAGTGGCTACACCTTC
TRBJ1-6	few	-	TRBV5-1	CASSINAGVESPLHF	TGCGCCAGCAGCATAAATGCAGGGGTAGAGTCACCCCTCCACTTT
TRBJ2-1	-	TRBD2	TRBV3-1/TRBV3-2	CASSLGAGGPKNSWQFF	TGTGCCAGCAGCCTCGGAGCGGGAGGGCCGAAAAATAGCTGGCAGTTCTTC
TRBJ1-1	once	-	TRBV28	CASSLIQQGTEAFF	TGTGCCAGCAGTTTGATTCAGCAGGGCACTGAAGCTTTCTTT
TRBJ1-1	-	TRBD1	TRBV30	CAWRQGGDTEAFF	TGTGCCTGGAGACAGGGGGGTGACACTGAAGCTTTCTTT
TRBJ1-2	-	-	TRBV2	CASQGPLF	TGTGCCAGCCAGGGGCCTCTCTTC
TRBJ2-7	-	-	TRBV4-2	CASSQGQQTYEQYF	TGTGCCAGCAGCCAAGGGCAACAGACCTACGAGCAGTACTTC
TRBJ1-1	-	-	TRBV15	CATSGRGLVTEAFF	TGTGCCACCAGCGGCAGGGGATTAGTCACTGAAGCTTTCTTT
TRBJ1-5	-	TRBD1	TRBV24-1	CATSDYDRDNQPQHF	TGTGCCACCAGTGATTACGACAGGGACAATCAGCCCCAGCATTTT
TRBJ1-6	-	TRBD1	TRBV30	CAFRDRGVYSPLHF	TGTGCCTTCCGGGACAGGGGGGTTTATTCACCCCTCCACTTT
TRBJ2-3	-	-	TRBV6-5	CASSYSRASGTDTQYF	TGTGCCAGCAGTTACTCGAGAGCGTCCGGCACAGATACGCAGTATTTT
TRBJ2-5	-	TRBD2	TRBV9	CASSVRAGGVETQYF	TGTGCCAGCAGCGTACGGGCTGGGGGGGTAGAGACCCAGTACTTC
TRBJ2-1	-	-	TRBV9	CASSLRGNEQFF	TGTGCCAGCAGCCTGCGGGGAAATGAGCAGTTCTTC
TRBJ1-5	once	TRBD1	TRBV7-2	CASSLRDRSNQPQHF	TGTGCCAGCAGCTTGAGGGACAGAAGCAATCAGCCCCAGCATTTT
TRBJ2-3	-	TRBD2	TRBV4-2	CASSLTSGRSSTDTQYF	TGTGCCAGCAGCCTAACTAGCGGGAGGTCGAGCACAGATACGCAGTATTTT
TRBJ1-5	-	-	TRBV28	CASSLNPGYSNQPQHF	TGTGCCAGCAGCCTTAATCCAGGGTATAGCAATCAGCCCCAGCATTTT
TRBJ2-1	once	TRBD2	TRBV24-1	CATSSRSGRLDEQFF	TGTGCCACCAGTAGTCGGAGCGGGAGACTTGATGAGCAGTTCTTC
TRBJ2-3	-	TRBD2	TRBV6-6	CASSYEGLGTDTQYF	TGTGCCAGCAGTTACGAGGGACTAGGGACAGATACGCAGTATTTT
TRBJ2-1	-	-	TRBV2	CASRGDLGYGYNEQFF	TGTGCCAGCAGGGGGGACTTAGGTTATGGCTACAATGAGCAGTTCTTC
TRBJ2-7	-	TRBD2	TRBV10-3	CAISESLAGGPYEQYF	TGTGCCATCAGTGAGTCTCTGGCGGGAGGGCCCTACGAGCAGTACTTC
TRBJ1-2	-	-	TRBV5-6	CASSPLGVSSNYGYTF	TGTGCCAGCAGCCCCCTGGGCGTCAGCTCTAACTATGGCTACACCTTC
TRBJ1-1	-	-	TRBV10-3	CAISETGFVNTEAFF	TGTGCCATCAGTGAAACAGGGTTTGTGAACACTGAAGCTTTCTTT
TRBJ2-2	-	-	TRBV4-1	CASSQPGLSGELFF	TGCGCCAGCAGCCAGCCGGGACTGAGCGGGGAGCTGTTTTTT
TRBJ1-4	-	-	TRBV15	CATSRDLAEYEKLFF	TGTGCCACCAGCAGAGACCTGGCCGAATATGAAAAACTGTTTTTT
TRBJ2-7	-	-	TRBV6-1	CASSEGQGGYEQYF	TGTGCCAGCAGTGAAGGCCAGGGCGGCTACGAGCAGTACTTC
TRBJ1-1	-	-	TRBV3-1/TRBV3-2	CASSHGGTEAFF	TGTGCCAGCAGCCATGGGGGGACTGAAGCTTTCTTT
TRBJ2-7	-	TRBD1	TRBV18	CASSQPGQVPYEQYF	TGTGCCAGCTCACAACCGGGACAGGTTCCATACGAGCAGTACTTC
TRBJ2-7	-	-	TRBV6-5	CASRRGTTGFNEQYF	TGTGCCAGCAGGAGGGGGACAACGGGATTTAACGAGCAGTACTTC
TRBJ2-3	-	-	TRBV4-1	CASSQEPGQRDF	TGCGCCAGCAGCCAAGAGCCGGGACAGCGGGATTTT
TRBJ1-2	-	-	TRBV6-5	CASSYSQGFYGYTF	TGTGCCAGCAGTTACTCTCAGGGCTTCTATGGCTACACCTTC